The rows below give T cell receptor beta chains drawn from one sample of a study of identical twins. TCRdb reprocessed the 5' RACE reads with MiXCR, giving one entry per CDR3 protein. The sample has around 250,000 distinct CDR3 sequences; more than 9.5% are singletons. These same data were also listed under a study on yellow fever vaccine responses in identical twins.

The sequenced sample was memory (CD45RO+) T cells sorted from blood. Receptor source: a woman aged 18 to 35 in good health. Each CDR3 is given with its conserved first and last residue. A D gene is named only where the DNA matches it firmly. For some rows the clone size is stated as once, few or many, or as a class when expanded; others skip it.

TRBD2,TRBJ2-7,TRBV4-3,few,TGCGCCAGCAGCCAAGGGGGAGGGCAGGAGTACGAGCAGTACTTC,CASSQGGGQEYEQYF
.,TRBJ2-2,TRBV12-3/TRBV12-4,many,TGTGCCAGCAGCCGCGGGACAGCGAACACCGGGGAGCTGTTTTTT,CASSRGTANTGELFF
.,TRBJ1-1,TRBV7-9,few,TGTGCCAGCAGCTTAGACGGCAGAGGGGTTGAAGCTTTCTTT,CASSLDGRGVEAFF
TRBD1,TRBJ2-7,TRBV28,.,TGTGCCAGCAACGCCGGGACAGGACCCTCCTACGAGCAGTACTTC,CASNAGTGPSYEQYF
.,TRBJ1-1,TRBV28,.,TGTGCCAGCAGGGTGGGCACTGAAGCTTTCTTT,CASRVGTEAFF
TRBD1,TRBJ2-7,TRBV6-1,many,TGTGCCAGCAGTAGAGGACAGGGCAGCTACGAGCAGTACTTC,CASSRGQGSYEQYF
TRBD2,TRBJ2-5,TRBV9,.,TGTGCCAGCAGCGAGGGGGGCGGGGGGACACCTCAAGAGACCCAGTACTTC,CASSEGGGGTPQETQYF
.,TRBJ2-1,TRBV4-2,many,TGTGCCAGCAGCCAAGATTTCCGGGAACCCTACAATGAGCAGTTCTTC,CASSQDFREPYNEQFF
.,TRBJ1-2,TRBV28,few,TGTGCCACCTCTAACCCCAGGTCGACAAGCTATGGCTACACCTTC,CATSNPRSTSYGYTF
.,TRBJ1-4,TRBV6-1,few,TGTGCCAGCAGTCCCGGACAGTCGGGGAATGAAAAACTGTTTTTT,CASSPGQSGNEKLFF
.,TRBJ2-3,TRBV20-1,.,TGCAGTGCTCACCTGCTTGGCACAGATACGCAGTATTTT,CSAHLLGTDTQYF
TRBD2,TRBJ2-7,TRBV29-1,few,TGCAGCGTTACCAGGACTAGCGGGATGATCGCCTACGAGCAGTACTTC,CSVTRTSGMIAYEQYF
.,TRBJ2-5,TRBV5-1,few,TGCGCCAGCAGCTTAACGGCTTCCCAAGAGACCCAGTACTTC,CASSLTASQETQYF
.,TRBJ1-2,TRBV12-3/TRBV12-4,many,TGTGCCAGCAGTTTCGGGAATGGCTACACCTTC,CASSFGNGYTF
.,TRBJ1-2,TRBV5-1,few,TGCGCCAGCAGCTTGGCCACGACAAGTACGGGAGGCTACACCTTC,CASSLATTSTGGYTF
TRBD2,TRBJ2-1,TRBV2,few,TGTGCCAGCAGCGACCTCGGACTAGTTGGGAACAATGAGCAGTTCTTC,CASSDLGLVGNNEQFF
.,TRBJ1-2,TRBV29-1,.,TGCAGCGTTGAAGGCGGCGGGAGCTATGGCTACACCTTC,CSVEGGGSYGYTF